The rows below give T cell receptor beta chains drawn from one sample of a study of CXCR3-negative and CXCR3-positive naive CD8 T cells. From the 5' RACE reads, TCRdb lists one entry per CDR3 protein and no DNA. The sample includes roughly 7,300 distinct CDR3 sequences. Sequencing was done on a sample of naive CXCR3+ CD8+ T cells from blood. These receptor sequences come from a human donor in good health. Some clones in this sample may be carry-over from other donors' samples. Each CDR3 is given with its conserved first and last residue. Expanded clones are given a class, and other clones once, few, many or no size at all.

j_gene	v_gene	abundance	CDR3aa
TRBJ2-1	TRBV5-1	medium-sized	CASSLYPNEQFF
TRBJ2-5	TRBV7-9	medium-sized	CASPGEKETQYF
TRBJ2-7	TRBV20-1	-	CSAIGAGEQYF
TRBJ2-3	TRBV7-9	-	CASSPLSPGTFSSTDTQYF
TRBJ2-7	TRBV28	medium-sized	CASSFAGAYEQYF
TRBJ2-7	TRBV6-5	-	CASSYTRGEQYF
TRBJ2-3	TRBV5-6	-	CASSPIAGGTDTQYF
TRBJ2-1	TRBV24-1	-	CATSDLGSYNEQFF
TRBJ2-7	TRBV27	medium-sized	CASSLKGHLYEQYF
TRBJ2-2	TRBV29-1	medium-sized	CSVEGLAGEAVGELFF
TRBJ2-1	TRBV5-1	-	CASSSKLQGNEQFF
TRBJ1-1	TRBV7-9	-	CASSYPLLGMNTEAFF